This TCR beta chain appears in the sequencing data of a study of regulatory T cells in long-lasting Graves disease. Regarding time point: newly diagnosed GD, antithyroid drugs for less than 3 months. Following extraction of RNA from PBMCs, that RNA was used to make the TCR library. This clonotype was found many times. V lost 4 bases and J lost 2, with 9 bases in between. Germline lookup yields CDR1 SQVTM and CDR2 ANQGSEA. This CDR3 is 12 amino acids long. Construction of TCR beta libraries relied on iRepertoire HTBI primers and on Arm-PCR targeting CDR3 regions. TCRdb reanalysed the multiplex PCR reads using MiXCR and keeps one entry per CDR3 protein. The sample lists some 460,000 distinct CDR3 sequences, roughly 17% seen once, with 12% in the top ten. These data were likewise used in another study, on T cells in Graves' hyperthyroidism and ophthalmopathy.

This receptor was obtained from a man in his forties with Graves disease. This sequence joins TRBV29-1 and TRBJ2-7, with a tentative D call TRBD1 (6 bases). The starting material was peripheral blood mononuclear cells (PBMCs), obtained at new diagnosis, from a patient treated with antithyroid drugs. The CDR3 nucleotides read TGCAGCGTTGGGACAGCAGCCTACGAGCAGTACTTC. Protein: CSVGTAAYEQYF.